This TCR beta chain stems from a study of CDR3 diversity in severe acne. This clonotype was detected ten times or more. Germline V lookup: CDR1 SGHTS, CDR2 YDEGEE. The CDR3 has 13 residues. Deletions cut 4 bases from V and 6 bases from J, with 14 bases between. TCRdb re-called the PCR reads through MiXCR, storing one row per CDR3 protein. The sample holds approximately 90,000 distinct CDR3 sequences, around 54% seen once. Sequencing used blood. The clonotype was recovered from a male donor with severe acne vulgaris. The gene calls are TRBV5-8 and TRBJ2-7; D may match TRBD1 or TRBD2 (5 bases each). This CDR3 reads CASSPRGFGEQYF. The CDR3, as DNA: TGTGCCAGCAGCCCGAGGGGATTCGGCGAGCAGTACTTC.